The rows below give T cell receptor beta chains drawn from one sample of a study of beta chain features in type 1 diabetes. Generated by immunoSEQ multiplex PCR, the TCRdb table keeps only in-frame clones and is missing some. In the table there are 130,000 to 150,000 clones, less than 8.5% of which are singletons. The sample comprised central memory CD4+ T cells from blood. All receptors come from a woman aged 25 to 45 in good health. The conserved cysteine and the conserved F or W are not part of the CDR3 here.

j_call v_call cdr3_aa
TRBJ2-1 TRBV30 AWRGTSGNSYNEQF
TRBJ1-5 TRBV27 ASSKGTGGGQPQH
TRBJ1-4 TRBV5-1 ASSVDRGNEKLF
TRBJ2-7 TRBV4-2 ASSQAVGRGSDQQY
TRBJ2-1 TRBV7-9 ASSLSDNEQF
TRBJ2-2 TRBV5-1 ASSLTSANTGELF
TRBJ2-1 TRBV15 ATSRDKGSPGTGGREQF
TRBJ1-4 TRBV15 ATSNRDSLF
TRBJ1-1 TRBV18 ASSPRPMNTEAF
TRBJ2-3 TRBV20-1 SASERETQY
TRBJ2-5 TRBV28 ASSPPVQETQY
TRBJ2-1 TRBV7-2 ASSRRVGTSDYNEQF
TRBJ1-1 TRBV2 ASSGTETTEAF
TRBJ2-3 TRBV2 ASAGGRIDTQY
TRBJ2-7 TRBV18 ASSPGGGTSYEQY
TRBJ2-3 TRBV7-9 ASSLSTIVDTQY
TRBJ2-1 TRBV7-8 ASSLRVGSSYNEQF
TRBJ1-2 TRBV7-9 ASSPGGGQHVNYGYT